Here is one T cell receptor (beta chain) with its context. In its sample, this clone was seen once. This clone's antigen is unknown. There are no base qualities to consult, and no much larger clone falls within one base. The data belong to a study of blood T cell repertoires in COVID-19 (dated by TCRdb to about 2020). Context from the whole study: Samples covering the acute and convalescent phases of COVID-19 were provided by collaborators in the United States, Italy and Spain. The prospective study material was composed of cDNA or gDNA derived from T cells, B-cell-depleted T cells, or PBMCs. Subjects who had been exposed to COVID-19, were actively infected with it, or had recovered from it provided the deeply sampled blood TCRbeta repertoires that made up the dataset. The repertoires were released in a freely available public database intended as a resource for research on the immune response to SARS-CoV-2. Samples were obtained from the ongoing ImmuneRACE study (first 160 participants) and from about 1,300 subjects provided by 6 global collaborators. A de-identified subject ID, COVID-19 status, age in years and sex were almost always included in the sample metadata. Where HLA class I and class II types were available, the types were taken from metadata supplied by the sample provider, not from assay-based typing.

V is reduced by 7 bases and J by 1 base, leaving a spacing of 19 bases between them. CDR1 SQVTM and CDR2 ANQGSEA are derived from the germline V gene. The CDR3 runs 15 amino acids, cysteine and phenylalanine included. Here the CDR3 DNA is all that survives: 45 bases in frame from base 1. A second Seattle source provided samples from volunteer blood donors who had recovered from COVID-19. Collaborating institutions collected whole blood in K2EDTA tubes following their own protocols. For TCRbeta analysis, collaborators shipped samples in one of three forms: frozen whole blood, isolated PBMCs, or DNA extracted from either of those sample types. TCRbeta CDR3 regions were amplified from genomic DNA by means of the immunoSEQ Assay, a bias-controlled multiplex PCR. The source study handled its data this way. The number of nucleated cells in each sample was estimated by amplification of reference gene primers within the assay. To quantify the absolute abundance of each unique TCRbeta CDR3 rearrangement, sequence reads were collapsed and filtered. Productive Simpson clonality was computed per sample as the square root of Simpson's diversity index over productive rearrangements. Not all clones reach the TCRdb copy of this immuneACCESS table, which keeps in-frame sequences only. Checked studies attribute under half of the gap to unresolved V genes and leave the rest unexplained. The DNA gave D and trimming, while V, J and clone size come from that table. Present in this sample are 200,000 to 300,000 clones, about 89% of which were seen just once. In total, the top ten clones hold approximately 1.5% of the sample.

Summary of the overall study and its limitations: The amount of clinical and demographic metadata varied by source and participant and was provided uncurated.

The clonotype comes from a woman aged 35 to 49 who had recovered from COVID-19. Recombination joined TRBV29-1 with TRBJ2-5; TRBD2 is possibly the D segment (7 matching bases). Sequencing used peripheral blood. CDR3 sequence: CSASRGGAVQETQYF. The DNA sequence is as follows: TGCAGCGCCTCGAGGGGGGGGGCCGTCCAAGAGACCCAGTACTTC.